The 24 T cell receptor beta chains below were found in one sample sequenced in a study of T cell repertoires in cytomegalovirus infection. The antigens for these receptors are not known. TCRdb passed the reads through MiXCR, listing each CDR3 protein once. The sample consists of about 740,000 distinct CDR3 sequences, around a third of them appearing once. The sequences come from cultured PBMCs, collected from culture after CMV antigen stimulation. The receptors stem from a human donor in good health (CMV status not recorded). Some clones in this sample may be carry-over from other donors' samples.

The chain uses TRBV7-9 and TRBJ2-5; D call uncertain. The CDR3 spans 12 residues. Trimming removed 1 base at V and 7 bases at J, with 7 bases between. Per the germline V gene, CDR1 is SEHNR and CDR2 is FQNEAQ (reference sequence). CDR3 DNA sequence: TGTGCCAGCAGCTTAGATCCAGGGACCCAGTACTTC. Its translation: CASSLDPGTQYF.

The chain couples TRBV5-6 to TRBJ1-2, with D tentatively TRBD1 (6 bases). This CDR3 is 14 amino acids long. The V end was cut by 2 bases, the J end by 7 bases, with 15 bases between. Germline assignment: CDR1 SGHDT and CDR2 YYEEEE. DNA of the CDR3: TGTGCCAGCAGCTTAAGCAGGGGATTGTTTGGCTACACCTTC. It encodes CASSLSRGLFGYTF.

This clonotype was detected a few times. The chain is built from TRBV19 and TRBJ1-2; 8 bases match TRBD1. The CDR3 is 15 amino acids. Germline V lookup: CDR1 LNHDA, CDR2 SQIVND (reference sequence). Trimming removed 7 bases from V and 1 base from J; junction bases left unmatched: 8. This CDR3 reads CASTRHTGGNYGYTF. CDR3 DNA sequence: TGTGCCAGTACTCGGCATACAGGGGGTAACTATGGCTACACCTTC.

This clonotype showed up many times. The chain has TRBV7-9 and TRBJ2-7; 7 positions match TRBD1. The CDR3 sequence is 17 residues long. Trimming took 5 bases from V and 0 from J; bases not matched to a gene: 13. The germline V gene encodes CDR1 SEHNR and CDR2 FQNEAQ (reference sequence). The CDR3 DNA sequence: TGTGCCAGCAGCCCGCGTGGACCGGGACAGATCTCCTACGAGCAGTACTTC. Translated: CASSPRGPGQISYEQYF.

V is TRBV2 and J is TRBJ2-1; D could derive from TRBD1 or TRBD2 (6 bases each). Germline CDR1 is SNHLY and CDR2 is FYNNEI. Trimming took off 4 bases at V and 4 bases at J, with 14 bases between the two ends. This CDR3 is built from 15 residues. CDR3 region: CASSVEGGQYNEQFF. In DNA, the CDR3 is TGTGCCAGCAGTGTGGAGGGGGGCCAGTACAATGAGCAGTTCTTC.

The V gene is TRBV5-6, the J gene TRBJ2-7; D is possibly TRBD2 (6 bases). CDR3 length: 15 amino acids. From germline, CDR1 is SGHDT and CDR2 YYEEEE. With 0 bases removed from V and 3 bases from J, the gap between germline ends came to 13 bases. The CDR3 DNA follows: TGTGCCAGCAGCTTGGGGGGACTTAACAACTACGAGCAGTACTTC. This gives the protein CASSLGGLNNYEQYF.

The CDR3 loop reads CASSKPDTPNQPQHF. The CDR3 nucleotides read TGTGCCAGTAGTAAGCCTGACACCCCTAATCAGCCCCAGCATTTT. The J gene is TRBJ1-5, the V gene TRBV19; the D is unclear. The V gene's germline CDR1 is LNHDA and CDR2 SQIVND (reference sequence). Trimming removed 4 bases at V and 4 bases at J, with 14 bases between. This CDR3 is built from 15 residues.

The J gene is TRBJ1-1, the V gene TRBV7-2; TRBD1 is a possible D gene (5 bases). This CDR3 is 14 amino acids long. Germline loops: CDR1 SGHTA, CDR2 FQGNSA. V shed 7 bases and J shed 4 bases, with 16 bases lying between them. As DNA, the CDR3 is TGTGCCAGCAAGCAGGGACCCGAACGCACTGAAGCTTTCTTT. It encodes CASKQGPERTEAFF.

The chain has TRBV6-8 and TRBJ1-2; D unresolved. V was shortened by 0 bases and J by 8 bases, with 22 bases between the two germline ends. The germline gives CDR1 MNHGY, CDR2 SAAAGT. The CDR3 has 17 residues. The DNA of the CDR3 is TGTGCCAGCAGTTACTCGAACCCTCTCGTGGGTTTGAGGGGCTACACCTTC. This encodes CASSYSNPLVGLRGYTF.

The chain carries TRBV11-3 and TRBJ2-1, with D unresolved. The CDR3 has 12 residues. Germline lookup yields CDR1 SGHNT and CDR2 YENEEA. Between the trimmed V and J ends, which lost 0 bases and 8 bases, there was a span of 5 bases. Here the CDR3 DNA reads TGTGCCAGCAGCTTAGATATCGATGAGCAGTTCTTC. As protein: CASSLDIDEQFF.

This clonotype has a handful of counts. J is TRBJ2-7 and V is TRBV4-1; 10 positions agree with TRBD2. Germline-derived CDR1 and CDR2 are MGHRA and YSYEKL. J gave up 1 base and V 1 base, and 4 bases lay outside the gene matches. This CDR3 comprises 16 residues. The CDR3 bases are TGCGCCAGCAGCCAAGTCGGGACTAGCGTGTCCTACGAGCAGTACTTC. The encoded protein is CASSQVGTSVSYEQYF.

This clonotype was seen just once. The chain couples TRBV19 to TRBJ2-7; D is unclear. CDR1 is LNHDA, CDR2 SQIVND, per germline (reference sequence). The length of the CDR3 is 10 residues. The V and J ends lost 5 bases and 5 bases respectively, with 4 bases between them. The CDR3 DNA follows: TGTGCCAGTAGTCCGGACGAGCAGTACTTC. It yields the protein CASSPDEQYF.

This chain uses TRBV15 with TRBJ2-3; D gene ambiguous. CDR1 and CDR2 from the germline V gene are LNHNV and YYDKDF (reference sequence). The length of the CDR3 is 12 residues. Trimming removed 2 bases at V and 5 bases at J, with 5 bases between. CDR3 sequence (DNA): TGTGCCACCAGCAGACCGGGAGATACGCAGTATTTT. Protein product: CATSRPGDTQYF.

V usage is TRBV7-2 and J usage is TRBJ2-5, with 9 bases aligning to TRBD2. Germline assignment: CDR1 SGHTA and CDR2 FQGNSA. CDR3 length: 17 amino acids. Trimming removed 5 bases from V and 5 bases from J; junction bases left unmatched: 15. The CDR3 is CASSRRRGGRALETQYF. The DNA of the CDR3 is TGTGCCAGCAGCCGAAGGAGGGGCGGGAGGGCCCTGGAGACCCAGTACTTC.

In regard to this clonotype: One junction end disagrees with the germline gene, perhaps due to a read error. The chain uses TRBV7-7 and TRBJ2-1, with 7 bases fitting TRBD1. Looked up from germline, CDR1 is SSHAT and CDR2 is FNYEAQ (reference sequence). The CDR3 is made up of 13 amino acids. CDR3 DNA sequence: TGTGTCAGCAGCTTGGGTCCCGGGACAGTGCCGTTCTTC. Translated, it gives CVSSLGPGTVPFF.

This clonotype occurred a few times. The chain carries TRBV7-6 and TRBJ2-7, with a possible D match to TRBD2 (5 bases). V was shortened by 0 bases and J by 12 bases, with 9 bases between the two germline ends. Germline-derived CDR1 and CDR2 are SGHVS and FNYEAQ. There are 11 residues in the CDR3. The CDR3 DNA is TGTGCCAGCAGCTTAGCGAGGGATTGGTACTTC. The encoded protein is CASSLARDWYF.

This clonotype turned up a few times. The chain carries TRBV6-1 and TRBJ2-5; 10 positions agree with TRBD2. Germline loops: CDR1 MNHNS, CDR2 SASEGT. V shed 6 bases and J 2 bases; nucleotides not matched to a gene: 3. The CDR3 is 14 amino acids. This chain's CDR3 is CASRKLAGQETQYF. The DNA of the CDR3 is TGTGCCAGCAGGAAACTAGCGGGGCAAGAGACCCAGTACTTC.

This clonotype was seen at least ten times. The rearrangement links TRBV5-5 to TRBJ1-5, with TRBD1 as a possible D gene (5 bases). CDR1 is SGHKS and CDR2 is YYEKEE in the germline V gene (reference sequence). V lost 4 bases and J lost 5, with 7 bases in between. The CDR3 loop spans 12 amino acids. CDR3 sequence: CASSPGDQPQHF. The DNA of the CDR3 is TGTGCCAGCAGCCCGGGGGATCAGCCCCAGCATTTT.

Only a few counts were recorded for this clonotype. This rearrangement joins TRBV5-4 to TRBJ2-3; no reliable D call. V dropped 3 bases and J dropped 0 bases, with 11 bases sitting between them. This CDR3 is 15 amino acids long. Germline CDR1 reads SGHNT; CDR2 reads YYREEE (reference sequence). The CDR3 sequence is CASSSSKGSTDTQYF. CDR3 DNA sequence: TGTGCCAGCAGCTCCTCTAAAGGGAGCACAGATACGCAGTATTTT.

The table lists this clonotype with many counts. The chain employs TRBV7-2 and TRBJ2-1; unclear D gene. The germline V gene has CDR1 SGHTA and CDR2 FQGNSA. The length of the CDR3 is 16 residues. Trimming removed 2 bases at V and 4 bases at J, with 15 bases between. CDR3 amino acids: CASSLNRVTAYNEQFF. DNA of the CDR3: TGTGCCAGCAGCTTAAATAGGGTCACCGCATACAATGAGCAGTTCTTC. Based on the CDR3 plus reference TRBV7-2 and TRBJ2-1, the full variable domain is GAGVSQSPSNKVTEKGKDVELRCDPISGHTALYWYRQSLGQGLEFLIYFQGNSAPDKSGLPSDRFSAERTGGSVSTLTIQRTQQEDSAVYLCASSLNRVTAYNEQFFGPGTRLTVL.

CDR3 in DNA: TGTGCCAGCAGGATCCGGGGATCTACCGGGGAGCTGTTTTTT. This codes for CASRIRGSTGELFF. The genes are TRBV6-1 and TRBJ2-2; possibly TRBD2 for D (5 bases). Germline V gives CDR1 MNHNS, CDR2 SASEGT. Trimming shortened V by 6 bases and J by 5 bases, and 13 bases separated the two germline ends. The CDR3 runs to 14 residues.

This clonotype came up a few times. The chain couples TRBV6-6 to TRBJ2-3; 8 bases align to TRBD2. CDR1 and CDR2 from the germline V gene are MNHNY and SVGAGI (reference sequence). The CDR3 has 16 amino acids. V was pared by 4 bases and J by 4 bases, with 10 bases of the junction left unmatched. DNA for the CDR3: TGTGCCAGCAGTTCCCAGACTAGCGCGTTTGCAGATACGCAGTATTTT. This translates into CASSSQTSAFADTQYF.

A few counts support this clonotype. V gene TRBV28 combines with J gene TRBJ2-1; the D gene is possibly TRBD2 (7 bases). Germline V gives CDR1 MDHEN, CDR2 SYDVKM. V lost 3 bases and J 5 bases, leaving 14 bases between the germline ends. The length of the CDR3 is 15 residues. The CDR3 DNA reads TGTGCCAGCAGTTTGGGGGGGGACACTAACAATGAGCAGTTCTTC. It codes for CASSLGGDTNNEQFF.

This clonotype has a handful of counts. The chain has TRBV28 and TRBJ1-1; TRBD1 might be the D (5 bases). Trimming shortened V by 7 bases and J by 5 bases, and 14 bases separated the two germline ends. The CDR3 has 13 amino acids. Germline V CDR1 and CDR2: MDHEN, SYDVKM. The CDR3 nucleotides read TGTGCCAGCACCCTACAGGCCGGGACTGAAGCTTTCTTT. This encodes CASTLQAGTEAFF.